Shown below are 28 T cell receptor beta chains from a single sample sequenced in a study of T cells in Graves' hyperthyroidism and ophthalmopathy. It was RNA transcripts that yielded the amplified TCR beta CDR3 regions. A set of HTBI primers served as the primers for a first-round RT-PCR of the TCR CDR3. TCRdb reprocessed the multiplex PCR reads with MiXCR, giving one entry per CDR3 protein. This table has hundreds of thousands of distinct CDR3 sequences, nearly 20% appearing once. Specimen: blood. The receptor set was obtained from a man aged 35-49 years with Graves' ophthalmopathy.

The gene calls are TRBV20-1 and TRBJ1-2; 8 bases map to TRBD1. Trimming at V came to 6 bases and at J to 2 bases, leaving 14 bases not matched to a gene. There are 16 residues in the CDR3. Per germline, CDR1 DFQATT and CDR2 SNEGSKA (reference sequence). In DNA form, the CDR3 reads TGCAGTGCGGAACAGGGGGTTCATAACTCGAACTATGGCTACACCTTC. Its protein is CSAEQGVHNSNYGYTF.

The sample holds a few counts of this clonotype. The chain carries TRBV20-1 and TRBJ2-3; the match to TRBD2 covers 9 bases. The length of the CDR3 is 15 residues. Germline V gives CDR1 DFQATT, CDR2 SNEGSKA (reference sequence). V dropped 6 bases and J dropped 0; count of bases not matched to a gene: 7. The CDR3 here is CSAILTSGSTDTQYF. Written as DNA, the CDR3 is TGCAGTGCCATTTTGACTAGCGGTAGCACAGATACGCAGTATTTT.

This chain joins TRBV20-1 and TRBJ2-1; TRBD2 matches at 10 bases. The CDR3 length is 13 residues. CDR1 and CDR2 from the germline V gene are DFQATT and SNEGSKA (reference sequence). J gave up 8 bases and V 5 bases, and 6 bases lay outside the gene matches. The CDR3 spells CSARPSGGYEQFF. CDR3 nucleotides: TGCAGTGCTCGGCCTAGCGGGGGTTATGAGCAGTTCTTC.

In its sample, this clonotype was seen many times. The genes are TRBV6-1 and TRBJ2-2; 7 nucleotides match TRBD2. CDR3 length equals 15 residues. Looked up from germline, CDR1 is MNHNS and CDR2 is SASEGT. V was pared by 4 bases and J by 4 bases, with 6 bases of the junction left unmatched. CDR3 sequence reads: CASSGLAVATGELFF. As DNA, the CDR3 is TGTGCCAGCAGTGGGCTAGCGGTCGCCACCGGGGAGCTGTTTTTT.

The gene calls are TRBV7-2 and TRBJ1-2; no clear D. The CDR3 runs to 8 residues. V was trimmed by 8 bases and J by 12 bases, leaving 7 bases between them. In germline, CDR1 is SGHTA, CDR2 FQGNSA. The CDR3 DNA reads as TGTGCCAGCCCACCTCACACCTTC. Translated, it gives CASPPHTF.

This clonotype was counted between two and nine times. DNA of the CDR3: TGTGCCAGCAGCAGGGTGCGGGCGTCCTACAATGAGCAGTTCTTC. It translates to CASSRVRASYNEQFF. This chain joins TRBV5-6 and TRBJ2-1; tentatively, D is TRBD2 (5 bases). The V end was cut by 4 bases, the J end by 1 base, with 12 bases between. Germline assignment: CDR1 SGHDT and CDR2 YYEEEE. CDR3 length: 15 amino acids.

V gene TRBV7-3 combines with J gene TRBJ2-7; D tentatively fits TRBD1 or TRBD2 (5 bases each). The CDR3 runs 16 residues. Per germline, CDR1 SGHTA and CDR2 FQGTGA. Trimming removed 5 bases at V and 4 bases at J, with 21 bases between. DNA of the CDR3: TGTGCCAGCAGCCGCCCCCGAGGGACGGTTCTATACGAGCAGTACTTC. Translated, it gives CASSRPRGTVLYEQYF.

The chain carries TRBV18 and TRBJ2-5; a possible D gene is TRBD2 (5 bases). The V end was cut by 5 bases, the J end by 0 bases, with 7 bases between. This CDR3 has 13 residues. In germline, CDR1 is KGHSH, CDR2 LQKENI. The CDR3 DNA reads as TGTGCCAGCTCATCCGGGAACCAAGAGACCCAGTACTTC. This sequence encodes CASSSGNQETQYF.

A word on this clonotype: One end of the junction does not line up with germline, which may come from a read error. The rearrangement links TRBV29-1 to TRBJ1-4; a possible D gene is TRBD1 (6 bases). The CDR3 length is 13 residues. CDR1 is SQVTM and CDR2 is ANQGSEA in the germline V gene. The CDR3 nucleotides are TGCAGCGTTGAGGGGGGCACTAATGAAGAACTGCTTTTT. It yields the protein CSVEGGTNEELLF.

This clonotype was recorded at least ten times. The rearrangement uses TRBV30 and TRBJ1-1; D is unclear. V lost 1 base and J lost 2, with 5 bases in between. Germline CDR1 is GTSNPN and CDR2 is SVGIG (reference sequence). The CDR3 contains 12 residues. CDR3 nucleotide sequence: TGTGCCTGGAGTGCCGTTAACACTGAAGCTTTCTTT. It yields the protein CAWSAVNTEAFF.

The rearrangement uses TRBV29-1 and TRBJ2-7; 9 bases line up with TRBD1. The germline V gene has CDR1 SQVTM and CDR2 ANQGSEA. The CDR3 spans 13 residues. V shed 5 bases, J shed 5 bases, and the junction held 7 bases outside the gene matches. CDR3 nucleotides: TGCAGCGTTCGAGGACAGGGGCCCCACGAGCAGTACTTC. This sequence encodes CSVRGQGPHEQYF.

Concerning this clonotype: This may stem from a read error, because a much larger clone lies one nucleotide away. The rearrangement uses TRBV18 and TRBJ2-5, with D uncertain. The CDR3 loop spans 11 amino acids. CDR1 and CDR2 from the germline V gene are KGHSH and LQKENI. The CDR3 spells CAGSGKETQYF. The CDR3 nucleotides read TGTGCCGGCTCCGGAAAAGAGACCCAGTACTTC.

V usage is TRBV4-2 and J usage is TRBJ2-7; 11 bases are a match to TRBD1. Germline V gene sequence: CDR1 LGHNA, CDR2 YNFKEQ. The trim removed 6 bases at V and 6 bases at J, leaving 10 bases unmatched. CDR3 length: 15 residues. CDR3 region: CASSSGQGADGEQYF. CDR3 bases: TGTGCCAGCAGTTCCGGACAGGGGGCGGACGGCGAGCAGTACTTC.

In its sample, this clonotype was seen many times. V is TRBV18 and J is TRBJ1-1; D call uncertain. The V gene lost 6 bases and the J gene lost 4 bases, with 12 bases spanning the gap. The CDR3 is 13 amino acids. The germline gives CDR1 KGHSH, CDR2 LQKENI. As DNA, the CDR3 is TGTGCCAGCTCTTCCATGGAGGGCACTGAAGCTTTCTTT. It specifies CASSSMEGTEAFF. The variable domain in full, completed from reference TRBV18 and TRBJ1-1, reads NAGVMQNPRHLVRRRGQEARLRCSPMKGHSHVYWYRQLPEEGLKFMVYLQKENIIDESGMPKERFSAEFPKEGPSILRIQQVVRGDSAAYFCASSSMEGTEAFFGQGTRLTVV.

The rearrangement uses TRBV6-5 and TRBJ1-2, with a tentative D call TRBD1 (5 bases). CDR3 length equals 16 residues. Between the trimmed V and J ends, which lost 0 bases and 0 bases, there was a span of 11 bases. Germline V gene sequence: CDR1 MNHEY, CDR2 SVGAGI. DNA of the CDR3: TGTGCCAGCAGTTACTCGGGGCACCTAGCTAACTATGGCTACACCTTC. Translation gives CASSYSGHLANYGYTF.

This clonotype showed up many times. The chain joins TRBV6-1 to TRBJ2-2; either TRBD1 or TRBD2 may fit D (5 bases each). V lost 8 bases, J lost 2 bases, and 15 bases lay in between. Germline CDR1 and CDR2: MNHNS and SASEGT. The CDR3 has 15 amino acids. CDR3 loop: CASRWGSTNTGELFF. The CDR3, as DNA: TGTGCCAGCCGATGGGGGTCTACCAACACCGGGGAGCTGTTTTTT.

The rearrangement joins TRBV19 to TRBJ2-7, with TRBD2 as a possible D gene (5 bases). The V and J ends lost 5 bases and 2 bases respectively, with 13 bases between them. CDR1 is LNHDA, CDR2 SQIVND, per germline (reference sequence). The CDR3 consists of 14 residues. The CDR3 DNA is TGTGCCAGTAGTGGACTCCTACCCCCCTACGAGCAGTACTTC. Translation gives CASSGLLPPYEQYF. Filled out from reference TRBV19 and TRBJ2-7, the complete variable domain reads DGGITQSPKYLFRKEGQNVTLSCEQNLNHDAMYWYRQDPGQGLRLIYYSQIVNDFQKGDIAEGYSVSREKKESFPLTVTSAQKNPTAFYLCASSGLLPPYEQYFGPGTRLTVT.

Concerning this clonotype: A single base separates this from a much larger clone, so it may be a read error. CDR3 coding DNA: TGCTCCAGCAGCCCAGGACTAGCGGGGAACACCGGGGAGCTGTTTTTT. Amino acid sequence: CSSSPGLAGNTGELFF. V is TRBV5-1 and J is TRBJ2-2, with TRBD2 matching over 11 bases. CDR3 length: 16 residues. The germline CDR1 and CDR2 sequences are SGHRS and YFSETQ.

This chain's CDR3 is CASSIWAEATEAFF. The CDR3 coding sequence is TGTGCCAGTAGTATATGGGCAGAAGCCACTGAAGCTTTCTTT. The chain uses TRBV19 and TRBJ1-1; D is ambiguous. V shed 2 bases and J shed 4 bases, with 11 bases lying between them. The CDR3 extends over 14 amino acids. The germline V gene encodes CDR1 LNHDA and CDR2 SQIVND (reference sequence).

The J gene is TRBJ2-7, the V gene TRBV20-1, with 8 bases identical to TRBD2. The CDR3 has 12 amino acids. CDR1 and CDR2 from the germline V gene are DFQATT and SNEGSKA (reference sequence). CDR3 region: CSLGIAGYEQYF. The CDR3, as DNA: TGCAGCCTGGGGATAGCGGGATACGAGCAGTACTTC.

V and J are TRBV5-1 and TRBJ2-5; 14 nucleotides agree with TRBD2. V shed 4 bases and J 1 base; nucleotides not matched to a gene: 3. Germline V gene sequence: CDR1 SGHRS, CDR2 YFSETQ. The CDR3 is made up of 16 amino acids. The DNA of the CDR3 is TGCGCCAGCAGCGAGGGACTAGCGGGAGTCCAAGAGACCCAGTACTTC. It is translated as CASSEGLAGVQETQYF.

This chain uses TRBV30 with TRBJ2-2; 7 bases fit TRBD2. V was clipped by 5 bases and J by 6 bases; unmatched bases: 3. The germline V gene encodes CDR1 GTSNPN and CDR2 SVGIG (reference sequence). This CDR3 spans 12 amino acids. CDR3 nucleotides: TGTGCCTGGGGTACTAGCGCCGGGGAGCTGTTTTTT. It translates to CAWGTSAGELFF.

Only a few counts were recorded for this clonotype. The CDR3 region is CATSIGGGRSYNEQFF. CDR3 coding DNA: TGTGCCACCAGCATTGGGGGGGGGCGCTCCTACAATGAGCAGTTCTTC. This chain connects TRBV15 to TRBJ2-1; tentatively, D is TRBD2 (7 bases). The CDR3 is 16 residues long. V was trimmed by 4 bases and J by 0 bases, leaving 13 bases between them. The germline V gene encodes CDR1 LNHNV and CDR2 YYDKDF (reference sequence).

V and J are TRBV6-1 and TRBJ2-3; D call uncertain. Germline loops: CDR1 MNHNS, CDR2 SASEGT. CDR3 size: 12 residues. V shed 4 bases and J shed 4 bases, with 6 bases lying between them. CDR3 loop: CASSGLSDTQYF. The CDR3 DNA is TGTGCCAGCAGTGGACTTTCAGATACGCAGTATTTT.

This clonotype was detected many times. The chain employs TRBV12-3 or TRBV12-4 and TRBJ2-3, with no clear D. This CDR3 contains 16 residues. Trimming stripped 2 bases from V and 2 bases from J, with 14 bases between. The CDR3 spells CASSLNSLPTTDTQYF. CDR3 nucleotides: TGTGCCAGCAGTTTAAACTCCCTGCCAACCACAGATACGCAGTATTTT.

Only a few counts were recorded for this clonotype. The V gene is TRBV5-1, the J gene TRBJ2-3; weak D call: TRBD2 (5 bases). CDR1 SGHRS and CDR2 YFSETQ come from the germline V gene. The germline V and J ends were trimmed by 0 bases and 1 base, with 12 bases remaining between them. The CDR3 consists of 16 residues. The CDR3 here is CASSLERTYGTDTQYF. The DNA for the CDR3 is TGCGCCAGCAGCTTGGAACGGACTTATGGCACAGATACGCAGTATTTT.

This clonotype came up many times. This chain joins TRBV12-3 or TRBV12-4 and TRBJ1-2; tentatively, D is TRBD1 (5 bases). The CDR3 length is 13 residues. The ends were cut back, 5 bases at V and 2 bases at J, with 9 bases in the middle. CDR3 sequence: CASSLGTNYGYTF. In nucleotides, the CDR3 is TGTGCCAGCAGTCTAGGGACCAACTATGGCTACACCTTC.

The table lists this clonotype with a few counts. V and J are TRBV7-9 and TRBJ2-1, with TRBD1 matching 9 bases. Germline V gives CDR1 SEHNR, CDR2 FQNEAQ (reference sequence). The CDR3 has 18 amino acids. The V segment lost 3 bases and the J segment 4 bases; nucleotides outside the gene matches: 13. In DNA form, the CDR3 reads TGTGCCAGCAGCTTTCCCGGGACAGGGTCAAGCCTATACAATGAGCAGTTCTTC. It is translated as CASSFPGTGSSLYNEQFF. Full variable domain (outside the CDR3, taken from reference TRBV7-9 and TRBJ2-1): DTGVSQNPRHKITKRGQNVTFRCDPISEHNRLYWYRQTLGQGPEFLTYFQNEAQLEKSRLLSDRFSAERPKGSFSTLEIQRTEQGDSAMYLCASSFPGTGSSLYNEQFFGPGTRLTVL.